This T cell receptor beta chain appears in the sequencing data of a study of Ad26.COV2.S vaccination and SARS-CoV-2 variants. Treatment: roughly 18 received Ad26.COV2.S at low or high dose, single or two shots; about 5 received placebo; per-sample allocation not given. Sampling took place 63 days after the first vaccine or placebo injection. An adult donor aged 18-55 years was enrolled in Boston. The study used a vaccine consisting of an Ad26 vector that expressed Wuhan-strain SARS-CoV-2 spike. Libraries were prepared by immunoSEQ multiplex PCR; TCRdb keeps only in-frame clonotypes and omits some of them. This table has over 250,000 clones, about 90% appearing once. This CDR3 spans 14 amino acids. V dropped 3 bases and J dropped 2 bases, with 7 bases sitting between them. Germline lookup yields CDR1 LGHDT and CDR2 YNNKEL (reference sequence).

The clonotype comes from a person aged 18 to 59 who received the Ad26.COV2.S COVID-19 vaccine or a placebo. The chain carries TRBV3-1 (or the pseudogene TRBV3-2) and TRBJ2-2; D unclear. The sequencing used peripheral blood, collected in a trial of Ad26.COV2.S vaccine versus placebo. The CDR3 nucleotides read TGTGCCAGCAGCCAGGGGTCCAACACCGGGGAGCTGTTTTTT. Encoded protein: CASSQGSNTGELFF.